Shown below are 31 T cell receptor beta chains from a single sample sequenced in a study of blood T cell repertoires in COVID-19. Libraries were prepared by immunoSEQ multiplex PCR; TCRdb keeps only in-frame clonotypes and omits some of them. The table records 200,000 to 300,000 clones, roughly 89% of them present only once. Sequencing was done on a sample of PBMCs or T cells enriched from blood (not recorded which). Source of these receptors: a woman aged 30 to 39 who had recovered from COVID-19.

The chain joins TRBV19 to TRBJ2-1; 9 positions match TRBD2. The CDR3 consists of 16 residues. Germline assignment: CDR1 LNHDA and CDR2 SQIVND (reference sequence). The V and J ends lost 5 bases and 8 bases, in that order; junction bases with no gene match: 13. The CDR3 region has the DNA TGTGCCAGTAGTCCCTCGTGGCGGGAGGGCCGGTATGAGCAGTTCTTC. It codes for CASSPSWREGRYEQFF.

V and J are TRBV4-3 and TRBJ1-5; possible D gene TRBD1, 5 bases. This CDR3 contains 15 residues. Trimming took off 0 bases at V and 7 bases at J, with 13 bases between the two ends. Per the germline V gene, CDR1 is LGHNA and CDR2 is YSLEER. In DNA form, the CDR3 reads TGCGCCAGCAGCCAAGAAGTTCACAGGCTACAGCCCCAGCATTTT. Protein sequence: CASSQEVHRLQPQHF.

The CDR3 region has the DNA TGTGCCAGCAGTTTAGGCCCTCCGACAGGGATGCACTACGAGCAGTACTTC. This codes for CASSLGPPTGMHYEQYF. This chain uses TRBV27 with TRBJ2-7; 7 bases match TRBD1. This CDR3 comprises 17 residues. From germline, CDR1 is MNHEY and CDR2 SMNVEV (reference sequence). Trimming took 2 bases from V and 3 from J; bases not matched to a gene: 13.

The J gene is TRBJ1-1, the V gene TRBV29-1; tentative D call: TRBD1 (5 bases). V lost 7 bases and J lost 2, with 17 bases in between. Germline V gives CDR1 SQVTM, CDR2 ANQGSEA. The CDR3 sequence is 14 residues long. The CDR3 DNA reads as TGCAGCGGACTTACCACCAGGGTTAACACTGAAGCTTTCTTT. Translating it yields CSGLTTRVNTEAFF.

The rearrangement links TRBV7-2 to TRBJ1-6; tentatively, D is TRBD1 (6 bases). V was cut by 5 bases and J by 9 bases, with 8 bases left in between. The CDR3 is made up of 12 amino acids. From germline, CDR1 is SGHTA and CDR2 FQGNSA. In DNA form, the CDR3 reads TGTGCCAGCAGCCAGGACAGTTCACCCCTCCACTTT. This codes for CASSQDSSPLHF.

This chain joins TRBV6-5 and TRBJ2-2, with D possibly TRBD1 on 6 matching bases. Trimming removed 11 bases from V and 7 bases from J, with 17 bases in between. The CDR3 extends over 13 amino acids. Germline CDR1 is MNHEY and CDR2 is SVGAGI. As DNA, the CDR3 is TGTGCCGGGTCAACAGGGTTAGGCGGGGAGCTGTTTTTT. It encodes CAGSTGLGGELFF.

In its sample, this clone was seen once. The chain joins TRBV30 to TRBJ1-2; possibly TRBD1 for D (6 bases). The V gene's germline CDR1 is GTSNPN and CDR2 SVGIG (reference sequence). V was cut by 3 bases and J by 4 bases, with 15 bases left in between. The length of the CDR3 is 14 residues. The DNA of the CDR3 is TGTGCCTGGAGGGCAGGGGCCGCGGGCTATGGCTACACCTTC. This translates into CAWRAGAAGYGYTF.

V gene TRBV28 combines with J gene TRBJ1-3; possible D gene TRBD1, 6 bases. Deletions cut 5 bases from V and 2 bases from J, with 16 bases between. The CDR3 covers 16 residues. In germline, CDR1 is MDHEN, CDR2 SYDVKM. CDR3 amino acids: CASSAPAGTTGNTIYF. For the CDR3, the DNA is TGTGCCAGCAGTGCCCCCGCCGGGACAACTGGAAACACCATATATTTT.

The J gene is TRBJ2-5, the V gene TRBV7-9; tentative D call: TRBD2 (5 bases). V lost 6 bases and J 1 base, leaving 21 bases between the germline ends. The CDR3 consists of 17 residues. Looked up from germline, CDR1 is SEHNR and CDR2 is FQNEAQ (reference sequence). The CDR3 sequence: CASSPRIRVEGQETQYF. For the CDR3, the DNA is TGTGCCAGCAGTCCAAGAATTAGGGTAGAGGGCCAAGAGACCCAGTACTTC. Supplemented by reference TRBV7-9 and TRBJ2-5, the full variable domain reads DTGVSQNPRHKITKRGQNVTFRCDPISEHNRLYWYRQTLGQGPEFLTYFQNEAQLEKSRLLSDRFSAERPKGSFSTLEIQRTEQGDSAMYLCASSPRIRVEGQETQYFGPGTRLLVL.

The sample holds a few counts of this clone. The chain joins TRBV28 to TRBJ1-2, with TRBD1 as a possible D gene (6 bases). CDR3 length: 13 amino acids. In germline, CDR1 is MDHEN, CDR2 SYDVKM. The V end was cut by 5 bases, the J end by 5 bases, with 12 bases between. The CDR3 sequence: CASSPTGQYGYTF. DNA of the CDR3: TGTGCCAGCAGTCCTACCGGACAGTATGGCTACACCTTC.

The genes are TRBV7-3 and TRBJ1-1; TRBD1 is a possible D gene (5 bases). The length of the CDR3 is 13 residues. V dropped 5 bases and J dropped 7 bases, with 14 bases sitting between them. Germline values: CDR1 SGHTA, CDR2 FQGTGA. Here the CDR3 DNA reads TGTGCCAGCAGCCCTGCCGGGGGGGATGAAGCTTTCTTT. Translation gives CASSPAGGDEAFF. Using reference TRBV7-3 and TRBJ1-1 for the parts outside the CDR3, the full variable domain is GAGVSQTPSNKVTEKGKYVELRCDPISGHTALYWYRQSLGQGPEFLIYFQGTGAADDSGLPNDRFFAVRPEGSVSTLKIQRTERGDSAVYLCASSPAGGDEAFFGQGTRLTVV.

V gene TRBV20-1 combines with J gene TRBJ2-7, with D possibly TRBD2 on 5 matching bases. V lost 3 bases and J lost 3, with 15 bases in between. Germline V gene lookup returns CDR1 DFQATT and CDR2 SNEGSKA (reference sequence). The CDR3 has 14 amino acids. CDR3 coding DNA: TGCAGTGCTAGTTTCCCGGGGTCAGACTACGAGCAGTACTTC. Its protein product is CSASFPGSDYEQYF.

The chain uses TRBV25-1 and TRBJ2-5; D not certain. V shed 6 bases and J shed 0 bases, with 8 bases lying between them. CDR3 length: 13 amino acids. Germline CDR1 MGHDK, CDR2 SYGVNS. The CDR3, as DNA: TGTGCCAGCAGCCAACTGTACCAAGAGACCCAGTACTTC. As protein: CASSQLYQETQYF. Based on the CDR3 plus reference TRBV25-1 and TRBJ2-5, the full variable domain is EADIYQTPRYLVIGTGKKITLECSQTMGHDKMYWYQQDPGMELHLIHYSYGVNSTEKGDLSSESTVSRIRTEHFPLTLESARPSHTSQYLCASSQLYQETQYFGPGTRLLVL.

This clone has a handful of counts. The chain couples TRBV4-2 to TRBJ2-7; 7 bases align to TRBD2. Trimming removed 0 bases from V and 3 bases from J; junction bases left unmatched: 2. From germline, CDR1 is LGHNA and CDR2 YNFKEQ. This CDR3 contains 14 residues. DNA of the CDR3: TGTGCCAGCAGCCAAGATCTAGCGGTCTACGAGCAGTACTTC. Encoded protein: CASSQDLAVYEQYF.

This clone was seen just once. The V call is TRBV7-3, the J call TRBJ1-2; TRBD1 might be the D (6 bases). The CDR3 runs 13 residues. The germline V gene has CDR1 SGHTA and CDR2 FQGTGA. The V gene lost 2 bases and the J gene lost 6 bases, with 10 bases spanning the gap. The CDR3 protein is CASSLGGANGYTF. In nucleotides, the CDR3 is TGTGCCAGCAGCTTAGGGGGGGCGAATGGCTACACCTTC.

This sequence joins TRBV5-1 and TRBJ2-7; 10 positions agree with TRBD1. The germline V gene encodes CDR1 SGHRS and CDR2 YFSETQ. The V segment lost 4 bases and the J segment 3 bases; nucleotides outside the gene matches: 7. The length of the CDR3 is 15 residues. CDR3 residues: CASSVTGGYNYEQYF. The CDR3 coding sequence is TGCGCCAGCAGCGTGACAGGGGGCTATAACTACGAGCAGTACTTC.

This chain connects TRBV30 to TRBJ2-7; D is ambiguous. The CDR3 loop spans 11 amino acids. Germline CDR1 and CDR2: GTSNPN and SVGIG (reference sequence). With 3 bases removed from V and 4 bases from J, the gap between germline ends came to 7 bases. In nucleotides, the CDR3 is TGTGCCTGGAGAGAGGCTTACGAGCAGTACTTC. Its protein is CAWREAYEQYF.

As concerns this clone: The sample holds other DNA sequences that translate to the same CDR3. This rearrangement joins TRBV28 to TRBJ1-2; D may be TRBD1 (5 bases). The CDR3 has 11 residues. V lost 5 bases and J lost 4, with 5 bases in between. CDR1 and CDR2 from the germline V gene are MDHEN and SYDVKM. CDR3 DNA: TGTGCCAGCAGTACAGGCTATGGCTACACCTTC. Encoded protein: CASSTGYGYTF.

The genes are TRBV9 and TRBJ1-1; D not certain. This CDR3 is built from 13 residues. The germline V gene encodes CDR1 SGDLS and CDR2 YYNGEE. V lost 0 bases and J 4 bases, leaving 7 bases between the germline ends. Here the CDR3 reads CASSVDGSTEAFF. CDR3 in DNA: TGTGCCAGCAGCGTAGATGGGAGCACTGAAGCTTTCTTT.

This sequence joins TRBV20-1 and TRBJ1-2; D gene unclear. This CDR3 region has 9 residues. V was shortened by 5 bases and J by 8 bases, with 6 bases between the two germline ends. Looked up from germline, CDR1 is DFQATT and CDR2 is SNEGSKA (reference sequence). CDR3 sequence (DNA): TGCAGTGCTTCTCAGGGCTACACCTTC. It is translated as CSASQGYTF.

The chain links TRBV24-1 to TRBJ1-2, with D perhaps TRBD1 (6 bases). Germline assignment: CDR1 KGHDR and CDR2 SFDVKD. The length of the CDR3 is 15 residues. Trimming removed 3 bases at V and 5 bases at J, with 15 bases between. The DNA of the CDR3 is TGTGCCACCAGTGATCCGATGACAGGCGATTATGGCTACACCTTC. This sequence encodes CATSDPMTGDYGYTF.

The chain is built from TRBV6-5 and TRBJ2-7, with 10 nucleotides matching TRBD2. With 6 bases clipped from V and 2 bases from J, the junction kept 7 bases outside the gene matches. Germline CDR1 is MNHEY and CDR2 is SVGAGI. The CDR3 length is 15 residues. CDR3 loop: CASRQASGGPYEQYF. CDR3 DNA: TGTGCCAGCAGGCAAGCTAGCGGGGGCCCCTACGAGCAGTACTTC.

The chain joins TRBV7-2 to TRBJ1-5; TRBD1 agrees at 8 bases. The length of the CDR3 is 15 residues. Trimming removed 4 bases from V and 6 bases from J; junction bases left unmatched: 8. Germline CDR1 SGHTA, CDR2 FQGNSA. This CDR3 is CASSSGQGATQPQHF. The CDR3 nucleotides are TGTGCCAGCAGCTCCGGACAGGGAGCAACTCAGCCCCAGCATTTT.

The chain couples TRBV19 to TRBJ1-5; D is possibly TRBD1 (5 bases). Trimming pared 0 bases from V and 6 bases from J, leaving 12 bases between. Germline assignment: CDR1 LNHDA and CDR2 SQIVND (reference sequence). The CDR3 has 15 residues. CDR3 sequence reads: CASSIDLVGVQPQHF. Written as DNA, the CDR3 is TGTGCCAGTAGTATAGATCTAGTAGGGGTTCAGCCCCAGCATTTT.

There are a few counts of this clone. The chain carries TRBV6-4 and TRBJ1-1; D unresolved. CDR3 size: 14 residues. CDR1 and CDR2 from the germline V gene are MRHNA and SNTAGT. The V and J ends lost 5 bases and 2 bases respectively, with 12 bases between them. In nucleotides, the CDR3 is TGTGCCAGCAGTCCAGGCGAAGAAAACACTGAAGCTTTCTTT. It is translated as CASSPGEENTEAFF.

The CDR3 spells CASSPPPGTSKLNEQFF. The CDR3 region has the DNA TGTGCCAGCAGCCCACCCCCCGGGACTAGTAAGTTGAATGAGCAGTTCTTC. This chain connects TRBV11-3 to TRBJ2-1; 8 bases line up with TRBD2. The CDR3 covers 17 residues. V gave up 5 bases and J gave up 7 bases; unmatched junction bases: 16. CDR1 is SGHNT, CDR2 YENEEA, per germline. Variable domain in full (rest from reference TRBV11-3 and TRBJ2-1): EAGVVQSPRYKIIEKKQPVAFWCNPISGHNTLYWYLQNLGQGPELLIRYENEEAVDDSQLPKDRFSAERLKGVDSTLKIQPAELGDSAVYLCASSPPPGTSKLNEQFFGPGTRLTVL.

This chain links TRBV12-3 or TRBV12-4 with TRBJ2-7, with a possible D match to TRBD1 (5 bases). The CDR3 is made up of 12 amino acids. Trimming stripped 4 bases from V and 3 bases from J, with 7 bases between. The CDR3 here is CASSSDSYEQYF. The CDR3 DNA sequence: TGTGCCAGCAGTTCAGACAGCTACGAGCAGTACTTC.

Here the CDR3 reads CAISGSGSGGYTF. The CDR3 region has the DNA TGTGCCATCAGTGGGTCAGGGAGTGGTGGCTACACCTTC. The genes are TRBV10-3 and TRBJ1-2; D perhaps matches TRBD1 (5 bases). Per germline, CDR1 ENHRY and CDR2 SYGVKD. Trimming left V 4 bases short and J 7 bases short, with 13 bases between. The CDR3 length is 13 residues.

The V gene is TRBV19, the J gene TRBJ2-3, with TRBD1 as a possible D gene (6 bases). The CDR3 is 15 amino acids. The germline CDR1 and CDR2 sequences are LNHDA and SQIVND (reference sequence). The V gene lost 1 base and the J gene lost 4 bases, with 12 bases spanning the gap. The CDR3 here is CASSIGAGAADTQYF. CDR3 nucleotides: TGTGCCAGTAGTATAGGAGCAGGGGCGGCAGATACGCAGTATTTT. Full variable domain (rest looked up from reference TRBV19 and TRBJ2-3): DGGITQSPKYLFRKEGQNVTLSCEQNLNHDAMYWYRQDPGQGLRLIYYSQIVNDFQKGDIAEGYSVSREKKESFPLTVTSAQKNPTAFYLCASSIGAGAADTQYFGPGTRLTVL.

The chain employs TRBV19 and TRBJ1-3; unclear D gene. This CDR3 is built from 13 residues. Between the trimmed V and J ends, which lost 4 bases and 0 bases, there was a span of 4 bases. CDR1 is LNHDA, CDR2 SQIVND, per germline (reference sequence). The CDR3 nucleotides read TGTGCCAGTAGTACGTACTCTGGAAACACCATATATTTT. It is translated as CASSTYSGNTIYF.

This chain joins TRBV24-1 and TRBJ1-2; 7 bases match TRBD1. This CDR3 region has 15 residues. Germline trimming cut 3 bases from V and 6 bases from J; bases unmatched to any gene: 9. The germline V gene encodes CDR1 KGHDR and CDR2 SFDVKD. The CDR3 here is CATSDASGTVDGYTF. The CDR3 DNA reads as TGTGCCACCAGTGATGCTTCCGGGACAGTCGATGGCTACACCTTC.